Listed here are 8 T cell receptor beta chains from one sample, sequenced in a study of regulatory T cells in long-lasting Graves disease. Investigators prepared the TCR beta libraries by applying iRepertoire HTBI primers and Arm-PCR of CDR3 regions. Via MiXCR, TCRdb re-called the multiplex PCR reads, giving one row per CDR3 protein. The sample consists of about 470,000 distinct CDR3 sequences, roughly 21% of them appearing once. Time point in this sample: persistent/refractory GD, antithyroid drugs over 5 years with positive TRAb. Extracted RNA from PBMCs served as the source of the TCR library. This specimen was peripheral blood mononuclear cells (PBMCs), taken when the disease was refractory, from a patient treated with antithyroid drugs. These receptors all stem from a female donor with Graves disease.

Only a few counts were recorded for this clonotype. V gene TRBV7-6 combines with J gene TRBJ2-7; D is unresolved. This CDR3 is 15 amino acids long. Germline-derived CDR1 and CDR2 are SGHVS and FNYEAQ. V was shortened by 5 bases and J by 5 bases, with 19 bases between the two germline ends. The CDR3 is CASSPVGVPSDEQYF. CDR3 in DNA: TGTGCCAGCAGCCCAGTCGGAGTGCCCAGCGACGAGCAGTACTTC.

There are many counts of this clonotype. This rearrangement joins TRBV6-1 to TRBJ2-5; a possible D gene is TRBD1 (6 bases). Trimming left V 7 bases short and J 5 bases short, with 26 bases between. The CDR3 is 17 residues long. Germline V CDR1 and CDR2: MNHNS, SASEGT. This CDR3 is CASIKDPPRGRLETQYF. The CDR3 region has the DNA TGTGCCAGCATCAAAGACCCTCCCAGGGGCAGGCTGGAGACCCAGTACTTC.

With regard to this clonotype: A much larger clone differs from this one at a single base, so this may be a read error. The chain uses TRBV7-2 and TRBJ2-7; the match to TRBD2 covers 10 bases. The CDR3 length is 18 residues. The germline V gene has CDR1 SGHTA and CDR2 FQGNSA. J was trimmed by 6 bases and V by 2 bases; bases with no gene match: 16. The CDR3 sequence: CASSLRTRGAGGPCEQYF. For the CDR3, the DNA is TGTGCCAGCAGCTTACGGACTAGGGGAGCGGGAGGGCCCTGCGAGCAGTACTTC.

At least ten counts were recorded for this clonotype. The chain links TRBV3-1 to TRBJ1-4; TRBD1 aligns across 8 bases. This CDR3 spans 15 amino acids. Germline CDR1 is LGHDT and CDR2 is YNNKEL (reference sequence). The V and J ends lost 1 base and 7 bases, in that order; junction bases with no gene match: 5. CDR3 protein: CASSQVSGGREKLFF. CDR3 in DNA: TGTGCCAGCAGCCAAGTGTCAGGGGGCCGTGAAAAACTGTTTTTT.

The V call is TRBV12-3 or TRBV12-4, the J call TRBJ2-3, with D uncertain. V lost 3 bases, J lost 6 bases, and 7 bases lay in between. The CDR3 covers 12 residues. CDR3 nucleotide sequence: TGTGCCAGCAGTTTTAGTTTGGATACGCAGTATTTT. It yields the protein CASSFSLDTQYF.

This clonotype was picked up a small number of times. The chain links TRBV28 to TRBJ1-5; D uncertain. The CDR3 is 14 amino acids. CDR1 and CDR2 (germline): MDHEN, SYDVKM. V gave up 6 bases and J gave up 9 bases, with 18 bases separating them. This CDR3 reads CASRRGGPYLPQHF. DNA of the CDR3: TGTGCCAGCAGGCGGGGAGGCCCTTACTTGCCCCAGCATTTT.

In its sample, this clonotype was seen a few times. The rearrangement uses TRBV10-2 and TRBJ2-7; D is perhaps TRBD1 (6 bases). CDR1 and CDR2 (germline): WSHSY, SAAADI. The CDR3 is 13 amino acids. Deletions cut 7 bases from V and 0 bases from J, with 10 bases between. CDR3 loop: CASTGTTSYEQYF. The CDR3 DNA reads as TGCGCCAGCACCGGGACAACCTCCTACGAGCAGTACTTC.

This clonotype has only a few counts. The chain combines TRBV27 with TRBJ1-1; tentative D call: TRBD1 (6 bases). Germline V CDR1 and CDR2: MNHEY, SMNVEV (reference sequence). The CDR3 is made up of 14 amino acids. The V end was cut by 5 bases, the J end by 2 bases, with 12 bases between. The CDR3 coding sequence is TGTGCCAGCAGTATGGGACACCGAAACACTGAAGCTTTCTTT. Translated, it gives CASSMGHRNTEAFF.